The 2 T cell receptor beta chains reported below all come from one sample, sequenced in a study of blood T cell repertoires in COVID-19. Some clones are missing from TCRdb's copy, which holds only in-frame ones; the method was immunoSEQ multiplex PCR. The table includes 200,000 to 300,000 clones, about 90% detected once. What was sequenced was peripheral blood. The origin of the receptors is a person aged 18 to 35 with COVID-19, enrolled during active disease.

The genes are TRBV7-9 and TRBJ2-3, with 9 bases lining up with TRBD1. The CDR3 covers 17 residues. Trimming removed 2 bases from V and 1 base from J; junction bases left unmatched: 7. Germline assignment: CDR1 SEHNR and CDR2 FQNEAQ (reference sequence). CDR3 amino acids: CASSLIVGDRGTDTQYF. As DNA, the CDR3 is TGTGCCAGCAGCTTAATAGTAGGGGACAGGGGCACAGATACGCAGTATTTT.

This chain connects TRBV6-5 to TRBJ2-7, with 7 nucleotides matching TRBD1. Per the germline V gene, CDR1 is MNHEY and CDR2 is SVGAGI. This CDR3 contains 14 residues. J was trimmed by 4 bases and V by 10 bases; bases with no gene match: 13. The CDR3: CATTETGMTYEQYF. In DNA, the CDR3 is TGTGCCACCACCGAGACAGGGATGACTTACGAGCAGTACTTC.